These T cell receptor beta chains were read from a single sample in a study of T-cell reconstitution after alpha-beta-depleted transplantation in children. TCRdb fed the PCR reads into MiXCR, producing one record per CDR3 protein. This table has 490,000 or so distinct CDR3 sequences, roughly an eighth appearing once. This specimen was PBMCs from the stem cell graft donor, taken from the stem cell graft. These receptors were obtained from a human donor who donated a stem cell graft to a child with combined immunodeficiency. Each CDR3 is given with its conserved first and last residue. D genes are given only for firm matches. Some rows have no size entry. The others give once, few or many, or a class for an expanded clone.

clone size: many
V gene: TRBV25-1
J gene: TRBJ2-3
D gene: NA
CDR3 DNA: TGTGCCAGCAGTCGGGGGACACGGAACACAGATACGCAGTATTTT
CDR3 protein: CASSRGTRNTDTQYF

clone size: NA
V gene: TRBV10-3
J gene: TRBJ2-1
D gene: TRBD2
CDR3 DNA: TGTGCCATCAGTGAGTCGCCTTCACTAGCGGGAGAATTCCATGAGCAGTTCTTC
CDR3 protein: CAISESPSLAGEFHEQFF

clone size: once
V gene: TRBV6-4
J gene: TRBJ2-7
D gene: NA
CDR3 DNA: TGTGCCAGCAGAACGACTAGTACCTACGAGCAGTACTTC
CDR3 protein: CASRTTSTYEQYF

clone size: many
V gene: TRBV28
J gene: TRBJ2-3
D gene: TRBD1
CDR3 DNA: TGTGCCAGCAACGACAGGGTCCAGACAGATACGCAGTATTTT
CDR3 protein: CASNDRVQTDTQYF

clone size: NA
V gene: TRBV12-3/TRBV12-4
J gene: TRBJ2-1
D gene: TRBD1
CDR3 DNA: TGTGCCAGAAACCGGGACAGGGGCCCCCATAGCTCCTACAATGAGCAGTTCTTC
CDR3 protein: CARNRDRGPHSSYNEQFF

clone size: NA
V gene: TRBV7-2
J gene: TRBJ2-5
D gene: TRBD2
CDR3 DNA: TGTGCCAGCAGGAGGGGAGGGCTAGAGACCCAGTACTTC
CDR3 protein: CASRRGGLETQYF

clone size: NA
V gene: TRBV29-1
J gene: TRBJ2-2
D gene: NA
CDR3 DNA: TGCAGCGTCCGACACCCATCGAACACCGGGGAGCTGTTTTTT
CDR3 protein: CSVRHPSNTGELFF

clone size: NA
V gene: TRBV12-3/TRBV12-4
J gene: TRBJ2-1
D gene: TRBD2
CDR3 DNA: TGTGCCAGCAGTTTAGCGCTAGCGGGGCCCTTCAATGAGCAGTTCTTC
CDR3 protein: CASSLALAGPFNEQFF

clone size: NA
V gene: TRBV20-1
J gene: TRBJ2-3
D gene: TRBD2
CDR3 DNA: TGCAGTGCTAGATATCTAGCGGGGACCCGCACAGATACGCAGTATTTT
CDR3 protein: CSARYLAGTRTDTQYF

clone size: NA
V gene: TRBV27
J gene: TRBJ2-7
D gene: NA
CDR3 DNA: TGTGCCAGCAGTTTATCCATCATACTATTAGAGCAGTACTTC
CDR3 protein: CASSLSIILLEQYF

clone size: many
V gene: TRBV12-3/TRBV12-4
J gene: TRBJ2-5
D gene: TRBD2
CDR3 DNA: TGTGCCAGCAGCGTTCCCGGGGGGAGGGAGACCCAGTACTTC
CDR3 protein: CASSVPGGRETQYF

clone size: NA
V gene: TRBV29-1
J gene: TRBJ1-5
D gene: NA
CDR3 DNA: TGCAGCGTTAAGCAGGGAAATCAGCCCCAGCATTTT
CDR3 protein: CSVKQGNQPQHF

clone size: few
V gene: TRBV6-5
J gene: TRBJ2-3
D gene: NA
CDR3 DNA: TGTGCCACAGACGGCCCAAGCACAGATACGCAGTATTTT
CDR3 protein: CATDGPSTDTQYF

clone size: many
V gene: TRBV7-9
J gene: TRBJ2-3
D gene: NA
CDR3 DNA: TGTGCCAGCAGCTTACAATTGAGGACTCTCCGCGCGGATACGCAGTATTTT
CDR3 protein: CASSLQLRTLRADTQYF

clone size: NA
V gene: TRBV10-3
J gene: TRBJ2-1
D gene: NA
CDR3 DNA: TGTGCCATCAGTGAGTCGAATGTGTTCCAGCAGTCCCTTTACAATGAGCAGTTCTTC
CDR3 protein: CAISESNVFQQSLYNEQFF

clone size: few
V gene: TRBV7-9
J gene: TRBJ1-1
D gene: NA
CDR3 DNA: TGTGCCAGCAGCTTAGACTTCGGACCGGACACTGAAGCTTTCTTT
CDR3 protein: CASSLDFGPDTEAFF

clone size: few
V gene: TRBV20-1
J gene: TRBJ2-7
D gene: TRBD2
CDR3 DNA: TGCAGTGCTAGGGCACTAGCGGGAGGATCCTACGAGCAGTACTTC
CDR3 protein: CSARALAGGSYEQYF

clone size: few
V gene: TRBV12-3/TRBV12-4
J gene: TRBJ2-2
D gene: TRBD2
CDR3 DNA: TGTGCCAGCAGTTTCATAGTAGCGGGGGGTTCTACCGGGGAGCTGTTTTTT
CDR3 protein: CASSFIVAGGSTGELFF

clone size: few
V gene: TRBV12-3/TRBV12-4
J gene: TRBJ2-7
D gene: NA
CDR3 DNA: TGTGCCAGCAGTCGTAGTCGGGGCTGGGGCGAGCAGTACTTC
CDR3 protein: CASSRSRGWGEQYF

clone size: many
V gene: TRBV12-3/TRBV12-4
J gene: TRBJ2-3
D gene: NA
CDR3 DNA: TGTGCCAGCAGTCATCTGGGAGATACGCAGTATTTT
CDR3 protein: CASSHLGDTQYF

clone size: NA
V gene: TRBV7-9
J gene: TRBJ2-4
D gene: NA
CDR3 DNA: TGTGCCAGCAGCTTAGCCCCCGGGCCAAACATTCAGTACTTC
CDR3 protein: CASSLAPGPNIQYF

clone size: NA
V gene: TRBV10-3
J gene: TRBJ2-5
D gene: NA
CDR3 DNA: TGTGCCATCAGTATTGGGGAGACCCAGTACTTC
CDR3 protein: CAISIGETQYF

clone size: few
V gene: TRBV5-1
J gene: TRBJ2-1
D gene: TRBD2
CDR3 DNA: TGCGCCAGCAGCTTTTCTAGCGGGAGGGCTGGTAACTATGAGCAGTTCTTC
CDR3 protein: CASSFSSGRAGNYEQFF

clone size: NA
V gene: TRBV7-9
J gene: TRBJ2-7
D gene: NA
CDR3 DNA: TGTGCCAGCAGCTCCGGGGGTAGGGAGCAGTACTTC
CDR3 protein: CASSSGGREQYF

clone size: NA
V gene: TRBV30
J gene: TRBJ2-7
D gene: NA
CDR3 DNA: TGTGCCTGGAGGTTGAACATCAAGGGCGAGCAGTACTTC
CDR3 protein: CAWRLNIKGEQYF

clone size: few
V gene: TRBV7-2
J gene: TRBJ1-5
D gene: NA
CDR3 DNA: TGTGCCAGCAGCTTATCGACGGGTTACAATCAGCCCCAGCATTTT
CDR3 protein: CASSLSTGYNQPQHF

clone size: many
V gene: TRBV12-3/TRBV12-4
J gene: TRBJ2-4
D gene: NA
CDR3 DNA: TGTGCCAGCAGCTACGAACTACGGAACATTCAGTACTTC
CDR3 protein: CASSYELRNIQYF

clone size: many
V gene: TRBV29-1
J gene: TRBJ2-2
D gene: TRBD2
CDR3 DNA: TGCAGCGTTGAAGATAATACTAGCGGGAGTGTCGGGGAGCTGTTTTTT
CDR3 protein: CSVEDNTSGSVGELFF

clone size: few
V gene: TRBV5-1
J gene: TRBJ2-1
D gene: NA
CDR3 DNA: TGCGCCAGCAGCTTAAGTACCTCAGATGAGCAGTTCTTC
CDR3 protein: CASSLSTSDEQFF

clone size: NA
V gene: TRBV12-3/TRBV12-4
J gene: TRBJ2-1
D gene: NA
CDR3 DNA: TGTGCCAGCAGCCCTTCGCGGGTCAATGAGCAGTTCTTC
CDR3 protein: CASSPSRVNEQFF

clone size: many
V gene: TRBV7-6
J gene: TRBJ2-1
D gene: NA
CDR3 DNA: TGTGCCAGCAGCGTTGCCCTTGATGCCCTAGACAAGTTCTTC
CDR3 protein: CASSVALDALDKFF

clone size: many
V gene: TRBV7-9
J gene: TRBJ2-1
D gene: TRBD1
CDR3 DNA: TGTGCCAGCAGCTTAGCCGGGACAGGGACGGAGTACAATGAGCAGTTCTTC
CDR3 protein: CASSLAGTGTEYNEQFF

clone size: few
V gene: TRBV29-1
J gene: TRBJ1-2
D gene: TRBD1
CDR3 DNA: TGCAGCGCACAACCCGGGACAGAGTACTATGGCTACACCTTC
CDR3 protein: CSAQPGTEYYGYTF

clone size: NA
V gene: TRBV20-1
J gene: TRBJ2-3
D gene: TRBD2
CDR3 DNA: TGCAGTGCTAGCGGCCAAGCGGGAGGGCCGGGGGCAGATACGCAGTATTTT
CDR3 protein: CSASGQAGGPGADTQYF

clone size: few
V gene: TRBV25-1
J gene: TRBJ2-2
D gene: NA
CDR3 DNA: TGTGCCTACAGGGCGGACACCGGGGAGCTGTTTTTT
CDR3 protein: CAYRADTGELFF

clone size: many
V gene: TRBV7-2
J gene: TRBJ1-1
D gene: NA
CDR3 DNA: TGTGCCAGCAGCCCCAGGGAGGGGGCTGAAGCTTTCTTT
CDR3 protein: CASSPREGAEAFF

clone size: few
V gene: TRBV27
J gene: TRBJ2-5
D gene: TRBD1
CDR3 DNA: TGTGCCAGCAGTTACCGTGGACAGGGTACGGAGACCCAGTACTTC
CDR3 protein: CASSYRGQGTETQYF

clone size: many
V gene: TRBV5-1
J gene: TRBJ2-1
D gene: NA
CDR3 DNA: TGCGCCAGCAGCTCCGGGGTCGGCAATGAGCAGTTCTTC
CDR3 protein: CASSSGVGNEQFF

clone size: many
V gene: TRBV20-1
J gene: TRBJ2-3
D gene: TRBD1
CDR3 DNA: TGCAGTGCTCAACAGGGGGCGGGAACGCAGTATTTT
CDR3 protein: CSAQQGAGTQYF

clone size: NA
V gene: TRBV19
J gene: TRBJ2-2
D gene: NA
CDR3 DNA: TGTGCCAGTAGCACCCCCACGGCAGTCTGGACCGGGGAGCTGTTTTTT
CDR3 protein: CASSTPTAVWTGELFF

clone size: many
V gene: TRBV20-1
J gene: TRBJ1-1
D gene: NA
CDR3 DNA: TGCAGTGCTAGAGGTGCGAGGAACACTGAAGCTTTCTTT
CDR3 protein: CSARGARNTEAFF

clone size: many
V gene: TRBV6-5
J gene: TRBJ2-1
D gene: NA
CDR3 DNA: TGTGCCAGCAGTTACTCGACGTCCAGACTAGATCGCAATGAGCAGTTCTTC
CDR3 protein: CASSYSTSRLDRNEQFF

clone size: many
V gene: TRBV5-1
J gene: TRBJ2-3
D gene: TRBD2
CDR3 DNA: TGCGCCAGCACCCTGGGACTAGCAGGAGATACGCAGTATTTT
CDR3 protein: CASTLGLAGDTQYF

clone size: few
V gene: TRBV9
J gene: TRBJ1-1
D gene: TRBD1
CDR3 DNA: TGTGCCAGCAGCGCTTCAGGGGGTAGTGGAGGAGCTTTCTTT
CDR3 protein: CASSASGGSGGAFF

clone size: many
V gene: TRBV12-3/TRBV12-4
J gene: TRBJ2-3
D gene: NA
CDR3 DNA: TGTGCCAGCAGCTTGGGACTTCGCACAGATACGCAGTATTTT
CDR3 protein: CASSLGLRTDTQYF